This TCR beta chain is from a study of brain T cells in children with intractable seizures. Sequenced by immunoSEQ multiplex PCR; TCRdb stores in-frame clones only, minus some. The sample includes 80,000 or so clones, more than 75% of them seen just once. The CDR3 consists of 17 residues. The germline CDR1 and CDR2 sequences are LNHDA and SQIVND (reference sequence). Losses at the gene ends were 6 bases for V and 0 bases for J; bases not matched to a gene: 7. At least one anti-epileptic drug was given before surgery. The source was peripheral blood, collected at surgery. The sequence derives from a girl aged 2-10 years with Rasmussen encephalitis and intractable seizures. This chain links TRBV19 with TRBJ1-3, with 11 bases aligning to TRBD1. CDR3 protein: CASRPRTGGDSGNTIYF. As DNA, the CDR3 is TGTGCCAGTAGGCCCAGGACAGGGGGCGACTCTGGAAACACCATATATTTT.